Below, 3 T cell receptor beta chains from the same sample are listed, as sequenced in a study of blood T cell repertoires in COVID-19. Measured with immunoSEQ multiplex PCR; TCRdb has only the in-frame clones, and not every one. Of tens of thousands of clones listed, almost 90% are singletons. The sequenced sample was peripheral blood. These receptors all come from a woman of 80 years or more with active or convalescent COVID-19.

The rearrangement uses TRBV28 and TRBJ1-1; no reliable D call. CDR1 is MDHEN, CDR2 SYDVKM, per germline. V was trimmed by 6 bases and J by 11 bases, leaving 16 bases between them. The CDR3 consists of 12 residues. CDR3 DNA sequence: TGTGCCAGCAGCCTCGGCAACACGGGGGCTTTCTTT. It encodes CASSLGNTGAFF.

The chain links TRBV12-5 to TRBJ1-5; the D is unclear. Germline V gene lookup returns CDR1 LGHNT and CDR2 FRNRAP. The CDR3 extends over 17 amino acids. Trimming cost V 0 bases and J 4 bases, with 16 bases left between them. The CDR3 reads CASGLVMDRERNQPQHF. Here the CDR3 DNA reads TGTGCTAGTGGTTTGGTGATGGACCGGGAAAGAAATCAGCCCCAGCATTTT. Supplemented by reference TRBV12-5 and TRBJ1-5, the full variable domain reads DARVTQTPRHKVTEMGQEVTMRCQPILGHNTVFWYRQTMMQGLELLAYFRNRAPLDDSGMPKDRFSAEMPDATLATLKIQPSEPRDSAVYFCASGLVMDRERNQPQHFGDGTRLSIL.

V usage is TRBV28 and J usage is TRBJ1-4; possible D gene TRBD1, 6 bases. Trimming removed 2 bases from V and 8 bases from J, with 12 bases in between. This CDR3 contains 14 residues. Germline CDR1 is MDHEN and CDR2 is SYDVKM. The CDR3 sequence is CASSLGQFGEKLFF. Here the CDR3 DNA reads TGTGCCAGCAGTTTAGGACAGTTTGGCGAAAAACTGTTTTTT.